This record looks at one TCR beta chain sequence and its context. This specimen comes from a study of liver allograft versus peripheral blood T cells. Background on the study: Recipients' peripheral blood supplied the T cell receptor repertoires against which those in transplanted livers were compared.

Each CDR3 protein is one row after TCRdb ran MiXCR on the reads. The table lists roughly 8,500 distinct CDR3 sequences, more than 25% of them singletons. In germline, CDR1 is SGHAT, CDR2 FQDESV (reference sequence). The junction had 1 base not matched to a gene; V was cut back by 4 bases and J by 4 bases. CDR3 length: 14 amino acids. The TCR sequence derives from a human patient who had a liver transplant. Some T cells may arise from the graft donor. J is TRBJ2-7 and V is TRBV11-1; the match to TRBD2 covers 13 bases. CDR3 sequence: CASSWTSGSYEQYF. In DNA form, the CDR3 reads TGTGCCAGCAGCTGGACTAGCGGGAGTTACGAGCAGTACTTC.